Presented here are 11 T cell receptor beta chains from one specimen sequenced in a study of cytomegalovirus exposure and HLA in healthy donors. The PCR employed 60 Vbeta primers together with 13 Jbeta primers. Repertoires were generated with immunoSEQ multiplex PCR, while TCRdb's copy carries only in-frame clones and drops some. Recorded for this sample: tens of thousands of clones. The sample taken for sequencing was PBMCs. The receptors stem from a woman in her forties in good health and CMV-seropositive.

The rearrangement links TRBV28 to TRBJ2-6; 7 positions match TRBD1. The V segment lost 4 bases and the J segment 0 bases; nucleotides outside the gene matches: 0. This CDR3 contains 15 residues. Germline V gene sequence: CDR1 MDHEN, CDR2 SYDVKM. CDR3 amino acids: CASSSGGSGANVLTF. In DNA, the CDR3 is TGTGCCAGCAGTTCAGGGGGCTCTGGGGCCAACGTCCTGACTTTC.

The rearrangement uses TRBV7-9 and TRBJ2-7; D perhaps matches TRBD2 (5 bases). Trimming stripped 5 bases from V and 3 bases from J, with 5 bases between. The CDR3 runs 11 residues. Germline CDR1 SEHNR, CDR2 FQNEAQ (reference sequence). Here the CDR3 reads CASSGLYEQYF. The CDR3 DNA reads TGTGCCAGCAGCGGACTCTACGAGCAGTACTTC.

The chain employs TRBV13 and TRBJ2-2; D remains ambiguous. This CDR3 contains 19 residues. Germline V gene sequence: CDR1 PRHDT, CDR2 FYEKMQ (reference sequence). V was trimmed by 4 bases and J by 1 base, leaving 22 bases between them. CDR3 bases: TGTGCCAGCAGCTCACGCCAAAGAACTCGACTGAAGAACACCGGGGAGCTGTTTTTT. This codes for CASSSRQRTRLKNTGELFF.

The rearrangement joins TRBV29-1 to TRBJ1-2, with a tentative D call TRBD1 (5 bases). Trimming left V 4 bases short and J 4 bases short, with 10 bases between. CDR1 and CDR2 from the germline V gene are SQVTM and ANQGSEA. The CDR3 loop spans 12 amino acids. The CDR3 loop reads CSVATAIYGYTF. The CDR3 DNA reads TGCAGCGTTGCGACAGCCATCTATGGCTACACCTTC.

The chain couples TRBV5-6 to TRBJ1-1; the D gene is possibly TRBD1 (5 bases). V lost 0 bases, J lost 3 bases, and 18 bases lay in between. The CDR3 has 17 amino acids. Germline CDR1 reads SGHDT; CDR2 reads YYEEEE. In nucleotides, the CDR3 is TGTGCCAGCAGCTTGGTCGGGACCTATGGGAGGGACACTGAAGCTTTCTTT. This sequence encodes CASSLVGTYGRDTEAFF. Full variable domain (remainder filled in from reference TRBV5-6 and TRBJ1-1): DAGVTQSPTHLIKTRGQQVTLRCSPKSGHDTVSWYQQALGQGPQFIFQYYEEEERQRGNFPDRFSGHQFPNYSSELNVNALLLGDSALYLCASSLVGTYGRDTEAFFGQGTRLTVV.

The V call is TRBV6-1, the J call TRBJ2-1; maybe TRBD1 (6 bases). There are 16 residues in the CDR3. Germline CDR1 and CDR2: MNHNS and SASEGT. V lost 3 bases and J 3 bases, leaving 15 bases between the germline ends. CDR3: CASSELGARVYNEQFF. The CDR3 nucleotides are TGTGCCAGCAGTGAGTTGGGGGCGAGGGTCTACAATGAGCAGTTCTTC.

The rearrangement joins TRBV4-1 to TRBJ2-7; D gene unclear. The CDR3 covers 17 residues. The V gene's germline CDR1 is MGHRA and CDR2 YSYEKL. V lost 0 bases to trimming and J lost 0 bases, with 15 bases between them. The CDR3 nucleotides are TGCGCCAGCAGCCAAGAGTATGGCAGGTCGAGCTCCTACGAGCAGTACTTC. Protein product: CASSQEYGRSSSYEQYF.

The chain joins TRBV29-1 to TRBJ2-3, with 10 positions matching TRBD2. Germline CDR1 is SQVTM and CDR2 is ANQGSEA. V lost 6 bases and J lost 1; bases outside the gene matches: 13. The CDR3 extends over 17 amino acids. CDR3 residues: CSVSGLATGEGTDTQYF. The CDR3 bases are TGCAGCGTATCGGGACTAGCGACAGGGGAGGGCACAGATACGCAGTATTTT.

CDR3 nucleotides: TGCAGCGCCCGCGGGGAGAATGAGCAGTTCTTC. It specifies CSARGENEQFF. The genes are TRBV29-1 and TRBJ2-1; perhaps TRBD2 as D (6 bases). Trimming left V 7 bases short and J 7 bases short, with 11 bases between. Germline V gene lookup returns CDR1 SQVTM and CDR2 ANQGSEA. The CDR3 runs 11 residues.

The chain couples TRBV14 to TRBJ2-7; no definite D call. The V and J ends lost 2 bases and 5 bases respectively, with 13 bases between them. Germline V gives CDR1 SGHDN, CDR2 FVKESK. The CDR3 is 14 amino acids. The CDR3 sequence: CASSQFTISNEQYF. DNA for the CDR3: TGTGCCAGCAGCCAATTCACTATATCCAACGAGCAGTACTTC.

The chain links TRBV30 to TRBJ2-7; D is ambiguous. The CDR3 spans 12 residues. V lost 1 base to trimming and J lost 2 bases, with 6 bases between them. Germline V gene lookup returns CDR1 GTSNPN and CDR2 SVGIG (reference sequence). CDR3 amino acids: CAWSGPAYEQYF. The CDR3 DNA follows: TGTGCCTGGAGTGGGCCCGCCTACGAGCAGTACTTC. Supplemented by reference TRBV30 and TRBJ2-7, the full variable domain reads SQTIHQWPATLVQPVGSPLSLECTVEGTSNPNLYWYRQAAGRGLQLLFYSVGIGQISSEVPQNLSASRPQDRQFILSSKKLLLSDSGFYLCAWSGPAYEQYFGPGTRLTVT.